Listed here is a single T cell receptor beta chain. What it recognizes is unknown. Each CDR3 protein is one row after TCRdb ran MiXCR on the reads. The sample holds some 900,000 distinct CDR3 sequences, around a third seen once. V lost 6 bases, J lost 1 base, and 9 bases lay in between. The CDR3 is 13 residues long. The sample is drawn from a study of T cell repertoires in cytomegalovirus infection. In the study overall: Recently identified HLA-C-restricted CMV epitopes and well-studied HLA-B-restricted CMV epitopes were used by the study. Public TCR beta signatures were indicative of both CMV infection and a matching HLA type.

Notes on the study in general: There were carriers of CMV plus the relevant HLA, and cumulative public TCR beta family frequency identified them. Ex vivo responses were dominated by HLA-C-restricted CMV-specific TCR beta clonotypes.

The sample consisted of cultured CD8+ T cells from PBMCs, taken from culture after CMV antigen stimulation. This clonotype was obtained from a human donor in good health (CMV status not recorded). Some clones in this sample may be carry-over from other donors' samples. This chain connects TRBV12-3 or TRBV12-4 to TRBJ2-5; no reliable D call. CDR3 DNA sequence: TGTGCCAGCAGCCCGATGGTCCAAGAGACCCAGTACTTC. This codes for CASSPMVQETQYF.